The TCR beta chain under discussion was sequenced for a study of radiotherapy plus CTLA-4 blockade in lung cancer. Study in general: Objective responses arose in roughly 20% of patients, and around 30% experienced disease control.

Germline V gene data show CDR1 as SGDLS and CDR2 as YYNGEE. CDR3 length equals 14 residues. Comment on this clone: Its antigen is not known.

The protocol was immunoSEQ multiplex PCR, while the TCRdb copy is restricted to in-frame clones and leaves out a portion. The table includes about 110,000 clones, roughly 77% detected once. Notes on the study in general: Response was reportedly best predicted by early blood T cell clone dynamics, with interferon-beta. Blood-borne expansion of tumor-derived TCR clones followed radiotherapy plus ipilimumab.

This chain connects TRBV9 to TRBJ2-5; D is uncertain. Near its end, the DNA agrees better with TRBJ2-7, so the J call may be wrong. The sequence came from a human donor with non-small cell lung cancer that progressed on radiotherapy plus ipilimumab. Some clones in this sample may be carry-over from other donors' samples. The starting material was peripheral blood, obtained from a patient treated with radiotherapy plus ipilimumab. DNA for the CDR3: TGTGCCAGCAGCGTTAACGTAGGCTCCTACGAGCAGTACTTC. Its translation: CASSVNVGSYEQYF.